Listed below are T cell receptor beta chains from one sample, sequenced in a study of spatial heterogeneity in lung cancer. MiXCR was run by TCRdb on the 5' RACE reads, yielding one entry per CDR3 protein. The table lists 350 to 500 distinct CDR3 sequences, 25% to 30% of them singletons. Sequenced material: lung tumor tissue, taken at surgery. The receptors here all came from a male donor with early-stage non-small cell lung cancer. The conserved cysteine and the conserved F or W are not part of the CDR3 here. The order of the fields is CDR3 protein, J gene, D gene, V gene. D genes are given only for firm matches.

CDR3 protein: ASSARTSATDTQY; J gene: TRBJ2-3; D gene: TRBD2; V gene: TRBV7-9
CDR3 protein: ASSLPPYEQY; J gene: TRBJ2-7; D gene: NA; V gene: TRBV7-8
CDR3 protein: AREQEGLATEAF; J gene: TRBJ1-1; D gene: NA; V gene: TRBV27
CDR3 protein: ASSFTGTTDTQY; J gene: TRBJ2-3; D gene: NA; V gene: TRBV28
CDR3 protein: ASSVAGGYNEQF; J gene: TRBJ2-1; D gene: TRBD2; V gene: TRBV28
CDR3 protein: ASSDRGNTEAF; J gene: TRBJ1-1; D gene: NA; V gene: TRBV19
CDR3 protein: ASSSPNTGTGGYEQY; J gene: TRBJ2-7; D gene: TRBD1; V gene: TRBV28
CDR3 protein: ASSLAPFDTQY; J gene: TRBJ2-3; D gene: NA; V gene: TRBV7-2
CDR3 protein: ASSPGPAAYEQY; J gene: TRBJ2-7; D gene: NA; V gene: TRBV5-6
CDR3 protein: ASSLGGTSKNIQY; J gene: TRBJ2-4; D gene: NA; V gene: TRBV7-2
CDR3 protein: ASSYWPFDQETQY; J gene: TRBJ2-5; D gene: NA; V gene: TRBV6-5
CDR3 protein: ASSELASGRNQPQH; J gene: TRBJ1-5; D gene: NA; V gene: TRBV2
CDR3 protein: ASSSTSGGTNEQF; J gene: TRBJ2-1; D gene: TRBD2; V gene: TRBV5-1
CDR3 protein: ASSGDGPYEQY; J gene: TRBJ2-7; D gene: NA; V gene: TRBV2
CDR3 protein: ASTRDFTDTQY; J gene: TRBJ2-3; D gene: NA; V gene: TRBV6-2/TRBV6-3
CDR3 protein: SARAKWEQY; J gene: TRBJ2-7; D gene: NA; V gene: TRBV20-1
CDR3 protein: ASKPDPSGANVLT; J gene: TRBJ2-6; D gene: NA; V gene: TRBV19
CDR3 protein: ASRGDRGVMANQPQH; J gene: TRBJ1-5; D gene: TRBD1; V gene: TRBV6-2/TRBV6-3
CDR3 protein: ASSQSTLAKNIQY; J gene: TRBJ2-4; D gene: NA; V gene: TRBV3-1
CDR3 protein: ASSRFPGTGELF; J gene: TRBJ2-2; D gene: NA; V gene: TRBV6-6
CDR3 protein: AIRETGELF; J gene: TRBJ2-2; D gene: NA; V gene: TRBV2
CDR3 protein: ASSSPRMRGYT; J gene: TRBJ1-2; D gene: NA; V gene: TRBV28
CDR3 protein: ASSLALARTDTQY; J gene: TRBJ2-3; D gene: NA; V gene: TRBV28
CDR3 protein: ASSYSPWSPAGELF; J gene: TRBJ2-2; D gene: NA; V gene: TRBV6-5
CDR3 protein: ASSTRDRNDQPQH; J gene: TRBJ1-5; D gene: TRBD1; V gene: TRBV28
CDR3 protein: ASSEKQVQPQH; J gene: TRBJ1-5; D gene: NA; V gene: TRBV2
CDR3 protein: ASSEAERYEQY; J gene: TRBJ2-7; D gene: NA; V gene: TRBV2
CDR3 protein: ASSHLASYTTGELF; J gene: TRBJ2-2; D gene: NA; V gene: TRBV6-6
CDR3 protein: ATSDLSGGRLF; J gene: TRBJ1-4; D gene: NA; V gene: TRBV24-1
CDR3 protein: ASSFGVGNTEAF; J gene: TRBJ1-1; D gene: NA; V gene: TRBV12-3/TRBV12-4
CDR3 protein: SVEETTLASDTQY; J gene: TRBJ2-3; D gene: NA; V gene: TRBV29-1
CDR3 protein: SAWHLQETQY; J gene: TRBJ2-5; D gene: NA; V gene: TRBV20-1
CDR3 protein: ASSFLGKGDTIY; J gene: TRBJ1-3; D gene: NA; V gene: TRBV9
CDR3 protein: ASSREYNEQF; J gene: TRBJ2-1; D gene: NA; V gene: TRBV11-1
CDR3 protein: ASSLDSYEQY; J gene: TRBJ2-7; D gene: NA; V gene: TRBV18
CDR3 protein: ASRGDKREKLF; J gene: TRBJ1-4; D gene: NA; V gene: TRBV6-5
CDR3 protein: ASRPQTSGNYEQY; J gene: TRBJ2-7; D gene: TRBD2; V gene: TRBV14
CDR3 protein: VSTPGQPNTGELF; J gene: TRBJ2-2; D gene: NA; V gene: TRBV7-2
CDR3 protein: ASSLAGGRGNEQF; J gene: TRBJ2-1; D gene: NA; V gene: TRBV7-2
CDR3 protein: ASSQNREGYGYT; J gene: TRBJ1-2; D gene: NA; V gene: TRBV6-5
CDR3 protein: ATDVPPQH; J gene: TRBJ1-5; D gene: NA; V gene: TRBV23-1
CDR3 protein: ASSMFTPAYGYT; J gene: TRBJ1-2; D gene: NA; V gene: TRBV3-1
CDR3 protein: ASSLRGAGANVLT; J gene: TRBJ2-6; D gene: NA; V gene: TRBV5-1
CDR3 protein: ATGSYNEQF; J gene: TRBJ2-1; D gene: NA; V gene: TRBV15
CDR3 protein: ATSLEASINQPQH; J gene: TRBJ1-5; D gene: NA; V gene: TRBV15